These 25 T cell receptor beta chains were all obtained from the same sample, sequenced in a study of Graves' ophthalmopathy and Graves' hyperthyroidism. The TCR beta CDR3 regions underwent amplification from RNA transcripts. The authors performed first-round RT-PCR with HTBI primers and then a second-round multiplex PCR. TCRdb re-called the multiplex PCR reads through MiXCR, storing one row per CDR3 protein. This sample has 500,000 to 700,000 distinct CDR3 sequences; 39% occur once, and the top ten carry 4% to 5%. Sequences were obtained from peripheral blood or thyroid tissue (not recorded which). Receptor source: an adult man with Graves' hyperthyroidism.

This clonotype was observed a few times. The V and J genes are TRBV4-2 and TRBJ1-1; no firm D call. V was trimmed by 1 base and J by 3 bases, leaving 6 bases between them. The CDR3 totals 13 residues. Per germline, CDR1 LGHNA and CDR2 YNFKEQ. This chain's CDR3 is CASSQVEDTEAFF. CDR3 nucleotide sequence: TGTGCCAGCAGCCAAGTCGAGGACACTGAAGCTTTCTTT.

This clonotype was observed a single time. The chain recombines TRBV7-8 with TRBJ2-6, with D unresolved. V gave up 5 bases and J gave up 18 bases, with 11 bases separating them. In germline, CDR1 is SGHVS, CDR2 FQNEAQ. This CDR3 comprises 10 residues. The CDR3 spells CASSPATTTF. CDR3 DNA: TGTGCCAGCAGCCCAGCGACCACGACTTTC.

The rearrangement joins TRBV20-1 to TRBJ2-7, with D uncertain. Per the germline V gene, CDR1 is DFQATT and CDR2 is SNEGSKA (reference sequence). Trimming removed 3 bases from V and 6 bases from J, with 21 bases in between. The CDR3 covers 15 residues. This CDR3 is CSARVLKGLGSEQYF. The CDR3 coding sequence is TGCAGTGCTAGGGTATTGAAGGGTCTGGGTTCCGAGCAGTACTTC.

The rearrangement joins TRBV6-5 to TRBJ1-2, with 10 bases identical to TRBD1. Germline V lookup: CDR1 MNHEY, CDR2 SVGAGI. J gave up 2 bases and V 6 bases, and 12 bases lay outside the gene matches. This CDR3 comprises 17 residues. The CDR3 protein is CASRGQGTTLRNYGYTF. CDR3 nucleotide sequence: TGTGCCAGCAGGGGACAGGGGACAACCTTGAGGAACTATGGCTACACCTTC.

This clonotype was found many times. The chain carries TRBV6-5 and TRBJ1-1; TRBD1 agrees at 8 bases. The CDR3 contains 14 residues. The germline CDR1 and CDR2 sequences are MNHEY and SVGAGI. With V trimmed by 2 bases and J by 7 bases, 6 bases remained unmatched. CDR3 bases: TGTGCCAGCAGTTACCCTGACAGGGGCGGTGAAGCTTTCTTT. Translating it yields CASSYPDRGGEAFF.

The chain couples TRBV7-2 to TRBJ1-3, with D possibly matching TRBD1 (5 bases). The V gene's germline CDR1 is SGHTA and CDR2 FQGNSA. Trimming took off 4 bases at V and 4 bases at J, with 17 bases between the two ends. The CDR3 has 16 amino acids. The CDR3 loop is CASSYMDTGEGNTIYF. The CDR3 nucleotides are TGTGCCAGCAGCTACATGGACACCGGGGAGGGAAACACCATATATTTT.

CDR3: CASSRWTGTNFNYGYTF. The CDR3 bases are TGTGCCAGCAGCCGATGGACAGGGACTAACTTTAACTATGGCTACACCTTC. The gene calls are TRBV5-4 and TRBJ1-2, with 8 bases aligning to TRBD1. The V gene end was trimmed by 4 bases and the J gene end by 1 base; junction bases not matched to a gene: 12. The CDR3 is 17 residues long. Germline V gene sequence: CDR1 SGHNT, CDR2 YYREEE (reference sequence).

This clonotype was recorded many times. The V and J genes are TRBV7-2 and TRBJ1-4, with D tentatively TRBD1 (6 bases). The length of the CDR3 is 15 residues. Trimming shortened V by 3 bases and J by 3 bases, and 11 bases separated the two germline ends. Per germline, CDR1 SGHTA and CDR2 FQGNSA. Here the CDR3 DNA reads TGTGCCAGCAGCTTTACGGGGGCACCTAATGAAAAACTGTTTTTT. Translating gives CASSFTGAPNEKLFF. The full variable domain, in which reference TRBV7-2 and TRBJ1-4 provide the parts outside the CDR3, is GAGVSQSPSNKVTEKGKDVELRCDPISGHTALYWYRQSLGQGLEFLIYFQGNSAPDKSGLPSDRFSAERTGGSVSTLTIQRTQQEDSAVYLCASSFTGAPNEKLFFGSGTQLSVL.

This clonotype was recorded at least ten times. The chain uses TRBV2 and TRBJ2-5; D is ambiguous. Trimming removed 3 bases at V and 0 bases at J, with 2 bases between. The CDR3 is 12 residues long. CDR1 is SNHLY and CDR2 is FYNNEI in the germline V gene. Here the CDR3 DNA reads TGTGCCAGCAGTGAGAACCAAGAGACCCAGTACTTC. Its translation: CASSENQETQYF.

The chain uses TRBV5-1 and TRBJ2-1; 7 nucleotides align to TRBD2. Trimming removed 5 bases from V and 3 bases from J; junction bases left unmatched: 8. From germline, CDR1 is SGHRS and CDR2 YFSETQ. CDR3 size: 15 residues. The CDR3 DNA sequence: TGCGCCAGCAGATGGGGGGGGAGTCTCTACAATGAGCAGTTCTTC. It translates to CASRWGGSLYNEQFF.

This clonotype was seen a handful of times. This chain joins TRBV10-3 and TRBJ1-1, with D tentatively TRBD1 (5 bases). Per the germline V gene, CDR1 is ENHRY and CDR2 is SYGVKD. CDR3 length equals 16 residues. The V gene lost 10 bases and the J gene lost 5 bases, with 26 bases spanning the gap. CDR3 sequence (DNA): TGTGCCAGCAGAACTAACCCACTAGGGGTGAGGACTGAAGCTTTCTTT. Protein sequence: CASRTNPLGVRTEAFF.

The gene calls are TRBV9 and TRBJ2-7; TRBD2 matches 10 bases. CDR1 SGDLS and CDR2 YYNGEE come from the germline V gene. V was clipped by 0 bases and J by 7 bases; unmatched bases: 13. This CDR3 spans 17 amino acids. The DNA for the CDR3 is TGTGCCAGCAGCGTAGCTAGTTTTTCTCTAGCGGGAGATGAGCAGTACTTC. Translation: CASSVASFSLAGDEQYF.

The genes are TRBV7-2 and TRBJ2-5, with D hard to call. The germline CDR1 and CDR2 sequences are SGHTA and FQGNSA. V was cut by 5 bases and J by 2 bases, with 15 bases left in between. The CDR3 covers 15 residues. As DNA, the CDR3 is TGTGCCAGCAGCCCTATGGAACAGCCACAAGAGACCCAGTACTTC. Translating it yields CASSPMEQPQETQYF.

In its sample, this clonotype was seen many times. The chain is built from TRBV7-9 and TRBJ2-7; 7 positions agree with TRBD1. Germline loops: CDR1 SEHNR, CDR2 FQNEAQ (reference sequence). This CDR3 is built from 15 residues. The trim removed 0 bases at V and 0 bases at J, leaving 2 bases unmatched. This CDR3 is CASSLARDSSYEQYF. Written as DNA, the CDR3 is TGTGCCAGCAGCTTAGCCCGGGACAGCTCCTACGAGCAGTACTTC.

The chain is built from TRBV9 and TRBJ1-6; possibly TRBD1 for D (6 bases). Germline CDR1 SGDLS, CDR2 YYNGEE. CDR3 size: 13 residues. Trimming cost V 4 bases and J 15 bases, with 17 bases left between them. The DNA for the CDR3 is TGTGCCAGCAGCAGTAGCGGGGGGCCTAACCTCCACTTT. This translates into CASSSSGGPNLHF.

Details on this clonotype: Germline is not matched at one junction end, which may reflect a read error. The chain is built from TRBV27 and TRBJ1-1; 7 nucleotides match TRBD1. Germline V gene sequence: CDR1 MNHEY, CDR2 SMNVEV (reference sequence). This CDR3 is built from 14 residues. For the CDR3, the DNA is TGTGTCAGCAGTTTATTATTTGGGGACAGTGAAGCTTTCTTT. Protein: CVSSLLFGDSEAFF.

The V call is TRBV7-2, the J call TRBJ2-5, with 14 bases lining up with TRBD2. CDR1 is SGHTA, CDR2 FQGNSA, per germline. V shed 1 base, J shed 5 bases, and the junction held 3 bases outside the gene matches. CDR3 length: 16 amino acids. CDR3 in DNA: TGTGCCAGCAGCTTAGTGGGACTAGCGGGAGTGGAGACCCAGTACTTC. Its protein is CASSLVGLAGVETQYF.

The rearrangement joins TRBV28 to TRBJ2-7; 9 positions agree with TRBD1. Germline loops: CDR1 MDHEN, CDR2 SYDVKM. The CDR3 is 13 residues long. The ends lost 8 bases at V and 5 bases at J; junction bases unmatched: 7. The CDR3, as DNA: TGTGCCAGCGGTCCGGGACAGGGTAACGAGCAGTACTTC. It yields the protein CASGPGQGNEQYF.

V is TRBV29-1 and J is TRBJ1-1, with D perhaps TRBD1 (5 bases). Deletions cut 6 bases from V and 2 bases from J, with 13 bases between. The CDR3 loop spans 13 amino acids. Germline V lookup: CDR1 SQVTM, CDR2 ANQGSEA. CDR3 sequence reads: CSVGRQRNTEAFF. In nucleotides, the CDR3 is TGCAGCGTAGGGCGACAGAGAAACACTGAAGCTTTCTTT.

Many counts were recorded for this clonotype. This chain links TRBV9 with TRBJ1-2, with D perhaps matching TRBD1 (5 bases). The CDR3 consists of 16 residues. With 0 bases removed from V and 2 bases from J, the gap between germline ends came to 14 bases. Germline V gene data show CDR1 as SGDLS and CDR2 as YYNGEE. In nucleotides, the CDR3 is TGTGCCAGCAGCGTAGACTTAGGAGGGGAAAACTATGGCTACACCTTC. This gives the protein CASSVDLGGENYGYTF.

This clonotype was seen at least ten times. This rearrangement joins TRBV6-5 to TRBJ2-5, with a possible D match to TRBD2 (5 bases). The CDR3 consists of 13 residues. CDR1 and CDR2 (germline): MNHEY, SVGAGI. Trimming shortened V by 6 bases and J by 0 bases, and 8 bases separated the two germline ends. The CDR3 nucleotides are TGTGCCAGCAGCCGGACTTACCAAGAGACCCAGTACTTC. Its translation is CASSRTYQETQYF.

Regarding this clonotype: A much larger clone differs by one base, so this may be a read error. The chain couples TRBV19 to TRBJ2-7, with TRBD1 identical over 8 bases. The V gene's germline CDR1 is LNHDA and CDR2 SQIVND (reference sequence). The CDR3 spans 16 residues. CDR3 residues: CACRIRHGQGAYEQYF. The CDR3 DNA reads as TGTGCCTGTAGAATAAGACATGGACAGGGCGCCTACGAGCAGTACTTC.

This clonotype was detected ten times or more. The chain uses TRBV5-8 and TRBJ2-7, with a tentative D call TRBD2 (5 bases). CDR1 is SGHTS and CDR2 is YDEGEE in the germline V gene. The CDR3 is 13 residues long. V shed 1 base and J shed 2 bases, with 7 bases lying between them. In DNA, the CDR3 is TGTGCCAGCAGCTTGAACGGGGCCTACGAGCAGTACTTC. It encodes CASSLNGAYEQYF.

Regarding this clonotype: The missing conserved phenylalanine or tryptophan at the end of this CDR3 makes a read error likely. V is TRBV7-9 and J is TRBJ1-2; tentative D call: TRBD1 (5 bases). The ends were cut back, 6 bases at V and 4 bases at J, with 18 bases in the middle. There are 15 residues in the CDR3. Germline lookup yields CDR1 SEHNR and CDR2 FQNEAQ (reference sequence). The CDR3 loop reads CASSEYTGFTYGYTL. CDR3 nucleotides: TGTGCCAGCAGTGAATATACAGGTTTCACCTATGGCTACACCCTC.

This rearrangement joins TRBV4-1 to TRBJ2-5, with D hard to call. Deletions cut 1 base from V and 9 bases from J, with 9 bases between. The CDR3 is 12 residues long. Germline V gene sequence: CDR1 MGHRA, CDR2 YSYEKL. CDR3 DNA: TGCGCCAGCAGCCAAGTAGGTCAGCCCCAGTACTTC. This sequence encodes CASSQVGQPQYF.